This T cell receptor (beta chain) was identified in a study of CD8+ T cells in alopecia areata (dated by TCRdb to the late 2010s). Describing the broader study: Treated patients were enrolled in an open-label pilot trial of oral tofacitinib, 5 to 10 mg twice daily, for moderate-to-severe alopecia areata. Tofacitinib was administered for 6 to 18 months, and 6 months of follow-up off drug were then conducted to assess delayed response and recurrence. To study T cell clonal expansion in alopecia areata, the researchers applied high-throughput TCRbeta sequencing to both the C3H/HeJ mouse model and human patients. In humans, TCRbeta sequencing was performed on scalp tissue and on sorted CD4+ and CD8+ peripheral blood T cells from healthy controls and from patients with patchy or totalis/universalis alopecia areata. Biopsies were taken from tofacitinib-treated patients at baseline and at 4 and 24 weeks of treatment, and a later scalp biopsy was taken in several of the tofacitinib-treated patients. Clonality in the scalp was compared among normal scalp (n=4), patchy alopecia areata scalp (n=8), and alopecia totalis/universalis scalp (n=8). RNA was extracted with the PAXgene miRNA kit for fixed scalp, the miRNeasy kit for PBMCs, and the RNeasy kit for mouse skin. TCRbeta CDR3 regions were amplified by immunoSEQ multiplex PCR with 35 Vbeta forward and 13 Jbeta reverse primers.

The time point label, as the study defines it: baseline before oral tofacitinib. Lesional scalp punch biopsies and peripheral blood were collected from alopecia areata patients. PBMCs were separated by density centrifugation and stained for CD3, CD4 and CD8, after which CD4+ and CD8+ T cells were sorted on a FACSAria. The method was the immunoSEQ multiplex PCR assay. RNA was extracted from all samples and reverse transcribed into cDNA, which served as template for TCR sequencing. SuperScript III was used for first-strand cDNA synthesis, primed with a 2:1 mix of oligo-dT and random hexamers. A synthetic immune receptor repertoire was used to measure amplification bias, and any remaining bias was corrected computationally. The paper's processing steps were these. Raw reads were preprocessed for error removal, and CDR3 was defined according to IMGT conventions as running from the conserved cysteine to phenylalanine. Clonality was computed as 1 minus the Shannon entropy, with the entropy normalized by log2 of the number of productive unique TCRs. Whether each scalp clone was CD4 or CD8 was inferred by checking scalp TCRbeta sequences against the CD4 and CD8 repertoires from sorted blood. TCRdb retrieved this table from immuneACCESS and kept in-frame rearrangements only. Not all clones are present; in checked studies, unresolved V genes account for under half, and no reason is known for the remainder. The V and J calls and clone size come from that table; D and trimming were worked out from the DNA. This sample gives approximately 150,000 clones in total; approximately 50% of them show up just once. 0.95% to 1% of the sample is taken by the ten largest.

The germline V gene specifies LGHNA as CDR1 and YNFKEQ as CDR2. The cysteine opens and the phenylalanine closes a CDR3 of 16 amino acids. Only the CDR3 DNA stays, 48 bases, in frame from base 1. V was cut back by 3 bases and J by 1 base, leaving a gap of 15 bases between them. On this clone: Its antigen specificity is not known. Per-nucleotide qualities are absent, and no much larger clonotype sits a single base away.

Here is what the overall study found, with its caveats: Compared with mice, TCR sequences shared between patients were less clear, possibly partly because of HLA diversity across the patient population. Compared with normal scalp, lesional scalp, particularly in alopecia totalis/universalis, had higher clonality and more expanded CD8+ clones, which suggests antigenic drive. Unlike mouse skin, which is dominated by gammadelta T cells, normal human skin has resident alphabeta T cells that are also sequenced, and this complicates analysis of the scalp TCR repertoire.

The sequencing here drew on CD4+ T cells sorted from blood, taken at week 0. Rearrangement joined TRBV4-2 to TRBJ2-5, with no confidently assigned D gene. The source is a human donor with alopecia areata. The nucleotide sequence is TGTGCCAGCAGCCACCTGCGCAGCGTCTTCCAAGAGACCCAGTACTTC. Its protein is CASSHLRSVFQETQYF.